Following are 10 T cell receptor beta chains from one sample sequenced in a study of blood T cell repertoires in COVID-19 (dated by TCRdb to about 2020). Libraries came from the immunoSEQ multiplex PCR assay. TCRdb mirrors the immuneACCESS table, restricted to in-frame sequences. Some clones are absent from its copies; in checked studies, under half trace to an unresolved V gene, and the reason for the others is unknown. Across this sample there are about 170,000 clones, with 75% to 90% seen only once. The top ten clones comprise roughly 9% of the sample. Sequencing was done on a sample of peripheral blood. Receptor source: a woman older than 75 with active or convalescent COVID-19.

The chain recombines TRBV5-1 with TRBJ1-3, with D hard to call. The V and J ends lost 5 bases and 0 bases respectively, with 12 bases between them. Germline values: CDR1 SGHRS, CDR2 YFSETQ. The CDR3 consists of 15 residues. CDR3 DNA sequence: TGCGCCAGCAGGGATGGACTTTCCTCTGGAAACACCATATATTTT. Its protein product is CASRDGLSSGNTIYF.

This chain connects TRBV7-2 to TRBJ2-5; a possible D gene is TRBD2 (6 bases). The CDR3 totals 13 residues. With 3 bases removed from V and 5 bases from J, the gap between germline ends came to 10 bases. Germline values: CDR1 SGHTA, CDR2 FQGNSA. The CDR3 protein is CASSFTSRETQYF. The CDR3 coding sequence is TGTGCCAGCAGCTTCACTAGCAGGGAGACCCAGTACTTC.

This clone was seen a handful of times. The chain couples TRBV7-6 to TRBJ2-2; a weak D match, TRBD1 (5 bases). The V end was cut by 2 bases, the J end by 5 bases, with 9 bases between. This CDR3 is built from 14 residues. Germline CDR1 SGHVS, CDR2 FNYEAQ. The CDR3 DNA reads as TGTGCCAGCAGCTTACGGAAGGGGACCGGGGAGCTGTTTTTT. This gives the protein CASSLRKGTGELFF. The full variable domain, in which reference TRBV7-6 and TRBJ2-2 provide the parts outside the CDR3, is GAGVSQSPRYKVTKRGQDVALRCDPISGHVSLYWYRQALGQGPEFLTYFNYEAQQDKSGLPNDRFSAERPEGSISTLTIQRTEQRDSAMYRCASSLRKGTGELFFGEGSRLTVL.

Of note for this clone: Other DNA variants within this sample encode the same CDR3. The gene calls are TRBV27 and TRBJ1-2; D ambiguous. This CDR3 has 14 amino acids. The germline V and J ends were trimmed by 1 base and 4 bases, with 10 bases remaining between them. Germline CDR1 MNHEY, CDR2 SMNVEV (reference sequence). In DNA, the CDR3 is TGTGCCAGCAGTTTATACGGGGAAGGCTATGGCTACACCTTC. Translation: CASSLYGEGYGYTF.

This clone was counted only a few times. The rearrangement links TRBV19 to TRBJ1-6, with 7 nucleotides matching TRBD1. Germline CDR1 LNHDA, CDR2 SQIVND (reference sequence). V lost 5 bases, J lost 6 bases, and 4 bases stayed unmatched. This CDR3 is built from 14 residues. The CDR3 DNA is TGTGCCAGTAGTGAGACAGGGATTAATTCACCCCTCCACTTT. It specifies CASSETGINSPLHF.

The rearrangement links TRBV11-2 to TRBJ1-3, with D perhaps matching TRBD1 (6 bases). CDR1 is SGHAT and CDR2 is FQNNGV in the germline V gene. Trimming pared 3 bases from V and 0 bases from J, leaving 12 bases between. This CDR3 region has 16 residues. The CDR3 protein is CASSFARGSSGNTIYF. The DNA for the CDR3 is TGTGCCAGCAGCTTCGCAAGGGGGAGCTCTGGAAACACCATATATTTT. Complete variable domain (other parts from reference TRBV11-2 and TRBJ1-3): EAGVAQSPRYKIIEKRQSVAFWCNPISGHATLYWYQQILGQGPKLLIQFQNNGVVDDSQLPKDRFSAERLKGVDSTLKIQPAKLEDSAVYLCASSFARGSSGNTIYFGEGSWLTVV.

For this clone: The germline gene is not matched at one end of the junction; a read error may be the cause. The chain combines TRBV6-5 with TRBJ1-4, with D possibly TRBD1 on 5 matching bases. Germline CDR1 is MNHEY and CDR2 is SVGAGI. There are 11 residues in the CDR3. CDR3 protein: CASSPRVGGRF. The CDR3 region has the DNA TGTGCCAGCAGCCCCAGGGTCGGGGGGAGATTT.

This chain connects TRBV10-3 to TRBJ1-2; the D is unclear. Trimming cost V 6 bases and J 0 bases, with 11 bases left between them. This CDR3 has 14 amino acids. Germline-derived CDR1 and CDR2 are ENHRY and SYGVKD. CDR3 in amino acids: CAIRELGTNYGYTF. CDR3 coding DNA: TGTGCCATCAGGGAGCTGGGCACTAACTATGGCTACACCTTC.

J is TRBJ2-1 and V is TRBV18, with D perhaps matching TRBD2 (7 bases). Germline V CDR1 and CDR2: KGHSH, LQKENI. The CDR3 covers 16 residues. The V and J ends lost 2 bases and 4 bases respectively, with 15 bases between them. DNA for the CDR3: TGTGCCAGCTCACCATCCGCGGGGGCCTTATACAATGAGCAGTTCTTC. Translation: CASSPSAGALYNEQFF.

DNA for the CDR3: TGTGCCAGCAGCGCAGGACAGGGGGCATTTGGCTACACCTTC. Translated, it gives CASSAGQGAFGYTF. The rearrangement uses TRBV7-9 and TRBJ1-2, with 11 bases matching TRBD1. This CDR3 has 14 residues. Germline assignment: CDR1 SEHNR and CDR2 FQNEAQ (reference sequence). Trimming removed 5 bases from V and 7 bases from J; junction bases left unmatched: 6.